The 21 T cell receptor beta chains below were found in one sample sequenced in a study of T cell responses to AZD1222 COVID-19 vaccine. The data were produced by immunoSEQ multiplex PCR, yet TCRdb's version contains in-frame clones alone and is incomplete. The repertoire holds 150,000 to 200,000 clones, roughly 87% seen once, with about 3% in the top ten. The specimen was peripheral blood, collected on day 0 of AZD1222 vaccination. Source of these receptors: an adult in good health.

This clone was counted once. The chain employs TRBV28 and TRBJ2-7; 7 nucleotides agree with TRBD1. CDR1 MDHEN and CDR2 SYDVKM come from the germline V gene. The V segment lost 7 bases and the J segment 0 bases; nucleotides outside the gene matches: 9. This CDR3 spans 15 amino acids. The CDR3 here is CASNRGGLSSYEQYF. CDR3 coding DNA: TGTGCCAGCAATCGAGGGGGCCTCAGCTCCTACGAGCAGTACTTC.

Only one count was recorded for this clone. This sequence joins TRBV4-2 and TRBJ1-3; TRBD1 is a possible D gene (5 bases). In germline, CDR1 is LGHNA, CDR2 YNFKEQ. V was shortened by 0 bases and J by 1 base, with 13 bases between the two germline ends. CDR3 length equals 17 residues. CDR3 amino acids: CASSQDWGPRSGNTIYF. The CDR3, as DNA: TGTGCCAGCAGCCAAGATTGGGGACCGCGGTCTGGAAACACCATATATTTT.

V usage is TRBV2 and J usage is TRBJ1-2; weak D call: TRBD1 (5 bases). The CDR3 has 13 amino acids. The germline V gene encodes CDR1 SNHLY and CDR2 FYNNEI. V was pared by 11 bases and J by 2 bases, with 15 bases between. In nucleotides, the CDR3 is TGTGCCGGACGGGAGGGGAAAAACTATGGCTACACCTTC. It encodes CAGREGKNYGYTF.

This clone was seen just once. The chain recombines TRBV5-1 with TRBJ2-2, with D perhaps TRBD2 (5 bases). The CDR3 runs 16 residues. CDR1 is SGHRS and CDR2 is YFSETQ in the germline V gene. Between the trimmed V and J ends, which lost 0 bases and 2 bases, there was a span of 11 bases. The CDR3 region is CASSLGAGVNTGELFF. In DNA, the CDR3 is TGCGCCAGCAGCTTGGGGGCCGGGGTCAACACCGGGGAGCTGTTTTTT.

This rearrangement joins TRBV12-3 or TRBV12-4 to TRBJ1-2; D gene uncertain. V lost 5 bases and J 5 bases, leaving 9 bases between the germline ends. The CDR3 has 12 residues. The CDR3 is CASSPRGYGYTF. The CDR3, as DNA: TGTGCCAGCAGTCCCCGAGGGTATGGCTACACCTTC.

CDR3: CASSSIRRLQPQHF. CDR3 in DNA: TGTGCCAGCAGTTCCATCCGGAGACTTCAGCCCCAGCATTTT. The chain employs TRBV28 and TRBJ1-5; no definite D call. The CDR3 consists of 14 residues. Germline CDR1 reads MDHEN; CDR2 reads SYDVKM. Deletions cut 4 bases from V and 6 bases from J, with 13 bases between.

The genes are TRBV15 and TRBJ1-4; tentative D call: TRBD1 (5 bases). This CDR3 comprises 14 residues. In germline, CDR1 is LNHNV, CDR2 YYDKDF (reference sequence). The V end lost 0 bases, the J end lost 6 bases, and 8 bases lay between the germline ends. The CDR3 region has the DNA TGTGCCACCAGCAGAGATAGGGGAGATGAAAAACTGTTTTTT. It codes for CATSRDRGDEKLFF.

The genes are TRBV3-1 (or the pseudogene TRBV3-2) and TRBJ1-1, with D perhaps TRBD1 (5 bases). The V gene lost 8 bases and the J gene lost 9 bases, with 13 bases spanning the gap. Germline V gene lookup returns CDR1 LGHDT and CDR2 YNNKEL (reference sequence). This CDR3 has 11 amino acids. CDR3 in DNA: TGTGCCAGCGTCCGGGGGACCCAAGCTTTCTTT. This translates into CASVRGTQAFF.

The CDR3 protein is CASSIRGTGNTIYF. DNA of the CDR3: TGTGCCAGTAGTATACGGGGCACTGGAAACACCATATATTTT. V gene TRBV19 combines with J gene TRBJ1-3, with D possibly being TRBD1 (5 bases). CDR1 is LNHDA and CDR2 is SQIVND in the germline V gene (reference sequence). V was cut by 2 bases and J by 2 bases, with 7 bases left in between. This CDR3 is built from 14 residues.

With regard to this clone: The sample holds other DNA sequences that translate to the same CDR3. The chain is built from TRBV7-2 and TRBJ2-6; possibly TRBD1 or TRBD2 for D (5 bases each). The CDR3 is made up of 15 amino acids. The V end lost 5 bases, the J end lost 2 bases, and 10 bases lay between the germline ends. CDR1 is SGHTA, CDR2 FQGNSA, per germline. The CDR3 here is CASSLGTAGANVLTF. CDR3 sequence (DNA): TGTGCCAGCAGCCTTGGGACCGCTGGGGCCAACGTCCTGACTTTC.

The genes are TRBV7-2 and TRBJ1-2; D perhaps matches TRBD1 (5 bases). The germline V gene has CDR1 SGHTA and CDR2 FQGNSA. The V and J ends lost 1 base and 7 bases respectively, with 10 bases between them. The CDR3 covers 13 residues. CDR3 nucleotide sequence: TGTGCCAGCAGCTTAGTAGGGGTGGGTGGCTACACCTTC. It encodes CASSLVGVGGYTF.

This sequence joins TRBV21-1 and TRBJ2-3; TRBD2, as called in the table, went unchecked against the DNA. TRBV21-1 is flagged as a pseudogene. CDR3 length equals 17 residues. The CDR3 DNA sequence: TGTGCCAGCAGCAAATTGAGGACTAGCGGTAGCACAGATACGCAGTATTTT. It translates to CASSKLRTSGSTDTQYF.

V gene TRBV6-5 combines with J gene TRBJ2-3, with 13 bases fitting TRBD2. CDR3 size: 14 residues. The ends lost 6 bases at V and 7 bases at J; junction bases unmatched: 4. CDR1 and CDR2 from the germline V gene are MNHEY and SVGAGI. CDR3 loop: CASSRTSGSNTQYF. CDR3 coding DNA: TGTGCCAGCAGCAGGACTAGCGGGAGTAATACGCAGTATTTT.

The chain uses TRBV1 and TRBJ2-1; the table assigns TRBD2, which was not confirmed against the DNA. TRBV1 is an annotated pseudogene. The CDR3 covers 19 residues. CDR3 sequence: CTSSQDDGEGLGGYNEQFF. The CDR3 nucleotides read TGCACCAGCAGCCAAGATGACGGGGAGGGTTTGGGGGGCTACAATGAGCAGTTCTTC.

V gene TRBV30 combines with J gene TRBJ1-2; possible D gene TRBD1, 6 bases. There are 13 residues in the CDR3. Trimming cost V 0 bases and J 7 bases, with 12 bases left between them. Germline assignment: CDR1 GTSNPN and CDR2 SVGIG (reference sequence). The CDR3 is CAWSVLEGGGYTF. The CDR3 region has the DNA TGTGCCTGGAGTGTACTGGAGGGGGGTGGCTACACCTTC.

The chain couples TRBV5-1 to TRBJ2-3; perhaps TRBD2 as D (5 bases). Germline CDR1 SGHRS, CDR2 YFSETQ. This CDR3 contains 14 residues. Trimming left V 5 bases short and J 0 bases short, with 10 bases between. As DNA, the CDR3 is TGCGCCAGCAGAATACTAGGGAGCACAGATACGCAGTATTTT. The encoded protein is CASRILGSTDTQYF. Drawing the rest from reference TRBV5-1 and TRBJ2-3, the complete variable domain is KAGVTQTPRYLIKTRGQQVTLSCSPISGHRSVSWYQQTPGQGLQFLFEYFSETQRNKGNFPGRFSGRQFSNSRSEMNVSTLELGDSALYLCASRILGSTDTQYFGPGTRLTVL.

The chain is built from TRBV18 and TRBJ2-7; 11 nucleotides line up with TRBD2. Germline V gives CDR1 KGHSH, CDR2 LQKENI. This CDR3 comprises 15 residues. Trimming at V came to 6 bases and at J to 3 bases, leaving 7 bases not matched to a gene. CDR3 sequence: CASSPILAGVYEQYF. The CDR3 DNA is TGTGCCAGCTCCCCCATACTAGCGGGAGTCTACGAGCAGTACTTC.

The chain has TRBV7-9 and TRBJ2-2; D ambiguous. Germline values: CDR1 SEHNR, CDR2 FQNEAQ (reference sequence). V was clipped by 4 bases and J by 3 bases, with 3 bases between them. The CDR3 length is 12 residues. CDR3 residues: CASSSDTGELFF. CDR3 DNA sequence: TGTGCCAGCAGCTCAGACACCGGGGAGCTGTTTTTT.

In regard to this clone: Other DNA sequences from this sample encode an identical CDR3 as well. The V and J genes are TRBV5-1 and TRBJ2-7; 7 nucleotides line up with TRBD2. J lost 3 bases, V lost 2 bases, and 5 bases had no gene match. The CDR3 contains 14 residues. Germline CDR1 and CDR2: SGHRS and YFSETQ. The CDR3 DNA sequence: TGCGCCAGCAGCTTAGCCAGCGGGAACTACGAGCAGTACTTC. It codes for CASSLASGNYEQYF.

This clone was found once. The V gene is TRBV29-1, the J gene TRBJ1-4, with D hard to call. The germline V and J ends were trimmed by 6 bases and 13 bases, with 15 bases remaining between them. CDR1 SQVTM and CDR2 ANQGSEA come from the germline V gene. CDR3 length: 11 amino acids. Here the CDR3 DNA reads TGCAGCGTCTGGACCGCGAATCGACTGTTTTTT. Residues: CSVWTANRLFF.

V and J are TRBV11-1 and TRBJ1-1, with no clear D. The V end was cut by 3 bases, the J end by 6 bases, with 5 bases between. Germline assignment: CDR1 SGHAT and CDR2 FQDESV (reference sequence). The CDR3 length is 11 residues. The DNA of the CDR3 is TGTGCCAGCAGCTTTTCGTCTGAAGCTTTCTTT. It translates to CASSFSSEAFF.